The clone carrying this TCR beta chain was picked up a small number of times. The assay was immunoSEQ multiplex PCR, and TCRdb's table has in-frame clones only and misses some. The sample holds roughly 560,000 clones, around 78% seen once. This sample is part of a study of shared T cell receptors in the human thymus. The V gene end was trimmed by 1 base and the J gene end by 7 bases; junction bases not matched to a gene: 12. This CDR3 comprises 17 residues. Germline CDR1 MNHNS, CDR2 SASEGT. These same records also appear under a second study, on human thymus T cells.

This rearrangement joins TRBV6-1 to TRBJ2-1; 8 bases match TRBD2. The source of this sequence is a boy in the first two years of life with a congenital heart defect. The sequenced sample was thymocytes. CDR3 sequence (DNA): TGTGCCAGCAGTGAAGTCTGGTCTAGCGGGCTCGGGAATGAGCAGTTCTTC. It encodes CASSEVWSSGLGNEQFF.